This T cell receptor (beta chain) was sequenced in a study of glioma-infiltrating T cells. Background on the study: WHO grade II oligodendrogliomas or astrocytomas, plus non-recurrent WHO grade IV glioblastomas, were sampled. Study-level results: Gliomas, especially low-grade, showed above-expected tissue-blood divergence; non-neoplastic patients showed below.

The CDR3 is 17 amino acids. The germline gives CDR1 LGHNA, CDR2 YNFKEQ. Trimming took 6 bases from V and 1 from J; bases not matched to a gene: 14. Amplification of TCR alpha and beta CDR3 regions from RNA used iRepertoire nested multiplex PCR. TCRdb processed the multiplex PCR reads anew with MiXCR; each CDR3 protein has one entry. The data contain 300,000 to 450,000 distinct CDR3 sequences, around 45% of them singletons. This clonotype has a handful of counts. Antigen unknown. This chain links TRBV4-2 with TRBJ1-1, with 7 bases matching TRBD1. The receptor comes from a human donor with low-grade glioma or glioblastoma, undergoing nonglioma brain surgery, or in good health (not recorded which). Sequencing used glioma tissue, nonneoplastic brain tissue, or PBMCs (not recorded which). CDR3 in DNA: TGTGCCAGCAGTTTCCCGACAGGGTCCTTACAGAACACTGAAGCTTTCTTT. Protein: CASSFPTGSLQNTEAFF.